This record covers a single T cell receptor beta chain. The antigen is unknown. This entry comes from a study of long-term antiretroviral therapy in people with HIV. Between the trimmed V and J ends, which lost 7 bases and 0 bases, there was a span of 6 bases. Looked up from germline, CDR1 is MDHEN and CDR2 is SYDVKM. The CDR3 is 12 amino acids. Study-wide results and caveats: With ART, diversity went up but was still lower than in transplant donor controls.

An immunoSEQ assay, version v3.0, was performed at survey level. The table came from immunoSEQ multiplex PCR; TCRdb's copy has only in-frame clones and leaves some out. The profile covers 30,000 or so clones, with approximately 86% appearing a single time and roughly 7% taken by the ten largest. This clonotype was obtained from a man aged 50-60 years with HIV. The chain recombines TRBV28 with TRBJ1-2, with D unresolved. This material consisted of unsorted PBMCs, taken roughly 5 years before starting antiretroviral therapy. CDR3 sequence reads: CASNEANYGYTF. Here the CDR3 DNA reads TGTGCCAGCAACGAAGCTAACTATGGCTACACCTTC.